Listed below are T cell receptor beta chains from one sample, sequenced in a study of technical replicates of blood from a few donors. Clones were read by immunoSEQ multiplex PCR, and TCRdb kept only the in-frame ones, dropping some. The sample yields tens of thousands of clones, more than 80% seen once. The source material was PBMCs. These receptors all stem from a human donor in good health. Some clones in this sample may be carry-over from other donors' samples. Both conserved end residues are part of each CDR3. The D gene is left open where the match is weak. Expanded clones get a size class; other rows say once, few or many, or leave the size out.

clone size: .
J gene: TRBJ2-1
D gene: TRBD1
V gene: TRBV11-2
CDR3 protein: CASSPYGTGWNSYNEQFF
CDR3 DNA: TGTGCCAGCAGCCCATACGGGACAGGCTGGAACTCCTACAATGAGCAGTTCTTC

clone size: .
J gene: TRBJ2-7
D gene: TRBD2
V gene: TRBV28
CDR3 protein: CASSLRTSPLDEQYF
CDR3 DNA: TGTGCCAGCAGTTTAAGGACTAGTCCTCTTGACGAGCAGTACTTC

clone size: .
J gene: TRBJ1-1
D gene: .
V gene: TRBV4-3
CDR3 protein: CASSQDEGALTEAFF
CDR3 DNA: TGCGCCAGCAGCCAAGACGAGGGCGCGTTGACCGAAGCTTTCTTT

clone size: .
J gene: TRBJ2-5
D gene: TRBD1
V gene: TRBV2
CDR3 protein: CASTEDREKTQYF
CDR3 DNA: TGTGCCAGCACCGAGGACAGGGAAAAGACCCAGTACTTC

clone size: few
J gene: TRBJ1-1
D gene: .
V gene: TRBV2
CDR3 protein: CASTKEAGGTEAFF
CDR3 DNA: TGTGCCAGCACCAAGGAGGCTGGGGGGACTGAAGCTTTCTTT

clone size: .
J gene: TRBJ1-6
D gene: .
V gene: TRBV7-2
CDR3 protein: CASSPWGTFNSPLHF
CDR3 DNA: TGTGCCAGCAGCCCCTGGGGGACATTTAATTCACCCCTCCACTTT

clone size: .
J gene: TRBJ2-7
D gene: TRBD1
V gene: TRBV5-4
CDR3 protein: CASSQRTGSYEQYF
CDR3 DNA: TGTGCCAGCAGCCAACGGACAGGTTCCTACGAGCAGTACTTC

clone size: .
J gene: TRBJ2-7
D gene: .
V gene: TRBV11-3
CDR3 protein: CASSFRDISYEQYF
CDR3 DNA: TGTGCCAGCAGCTTTCGGGACATCTCCTACGAGCAGTACTTC

clone size: .
J gene: TRBJ2-3
D gene: .
V gene: TRBV10-3
CDR3 protein: CAISEWSSTDTQYF
CDR3 DNA: TGTGCCATCAGTGAGTGGAGTAGCACAGATACGCAGTATTTT

clone size: .
J gene: TRBJ1-2
D gene: TRBD1
V gene: TRBV19
CDR3 protein: CASRRQDRGGIYGYTF
CDR3 DNA: TGTGCCAGTAGACGCCAAGACAGGGGTGGTATCTATGGCTACACCTTC

clone size: few
J gene: TRBJ2-3
D gene: .
V gene: TRBV9
CDR3 protein: CASSGRVSTDTQYF
CDR3 DNA: TGTGCCAGCAGCGGCAGGGTTAGCACAGATACGCAGTATTTT

clone size: .
J gene: TRBJ2-1
D gene: TRBD2
V gene: TRBV7-3
CDR3 protein: CASSLGLAGGQREQFF
CDR3 DNA: TGTGCCAGCAGCTTAGGACTAGCGGGAGGGCAAAGGGAGCAGTTCTTC

clone size: .
J gene: TRBJ2-1
D gene: .
V gene: TRBV5-1
CDR3 protein: CASSPSTSNNEQFF
CDR3 DNA: TGCGCCAGCAGCCCGTCCACTAGTAACAATGAGCAGTTCTTC

clone size: .
J gene: TRBJ1-5
D gene: .
V gene: TRBV19
CDR3 protein: CASSIVGGSNQPQHF
CDR3 DNA: TGTGCCAGTAGTATTGTCGGGGGTAGCAATCAGCCCCAGCATTTT

clone size: .
J gene: TRBJ1-2
D gene: .
V gene: TRBV4-1
CDR3 protein: CASSLKQALSFYGYTF
CDR3 DNA: TGCGCCAGCAGCTTAAAACAGGCCCTCTCCTTCTATGGCTACACCTTC

clone size: .
J gene: TRBJ2-1
D gene: TRBD2
V gene: TRBV30
CDR3 protein: CAWRTSGMDEQFF
CDR3 DNA: TGTGCCTGGAGGACTAGCGGGATGGATGAGCAGTTCTTC